These T cell receptor beta chains were read from a single sample in a study of blood T cells in healthy people across ages. A single record per CDR3 protein comes from TCRdb applying MiXCR to the 5' RACE reads. The sample lists some 550,000 distinct CDR3 sequences, 45% to 55% seen once, with around 23% in the top ten. The specimen sequenced was blood. These receptors all stem from a man of 80 years or more in good health. CDR3s include the opening cysteine and the closing phenylalanine or tryptophan. The D gene is left open where the match is weak. Not all rows give a size; the values are once, few, many and, for expanded clones, a class.

V gene: TRBV9; J gene: TRBJ2-2; clone size: .; D gene: .; CDR3 protein: CASSPALGGLGARTGELFF; CDR3 DNA: TGTGCCAGCAGCCCCGCTCTAGGTGGTCTAGGGGCCCGGACCGGGGAGCTGTTTTTT
V gene: TRBV14; J gene: TRBJ2-1; clone size: few; D gene: TRBD2; CDR3 protein: CASSQDWLAGRNEQFF; CDR3 DNA: TGTGCCAGCAGCCAAGATTGGCTAGCGGGACGGAATGAGCAGTTCTTC
V gene: TRBV7-2; J gene: TRBJ2-6; clone size: .; D gene: TRBD1; CDR3 protein: CASSLAGTGCSGANVLTF; CDR3 DNA: TGTGCCAGCAGCTTAGCCGGGACAGGCTGCTCTGGGGCCAACGTCCTGACTTTC
V gene: TRBV6-5; J gene: TRBJ2-7; clone size: few; D gene: TRBD1; CDR3 protein: CASSPTGDYEQYF; CDR3 DNA: TGTGCCAGCAGTCCGACAGGGGACTACGAGCAGTACTTC
V gene: TRBV5-1; J gene: TRBJ2-1; clone size: .; D gene: .; CDR3 protein: CASSLHRDTGYEQFF; CDR3 DNA: TGCGCCAGCAGCTTGCACAGGGATACAGGCTACGAGCAGTTCTTC
V gene: TRBV7-2; J gene: TRBJ2-7; clone size: .; D gene: TRBD1; CDR3 protein: CASRPGQGVDEQYF; CDR3 DNA: TGTGCCAGTAGACCGGGACAGGGTGTGGACGAGCAGTACTTC
V gene: TRBV6-2/TRBV6-3; J gene: TRBJ2-5; clone size: .; D gene: TRBD2; CDR3 protein: CASSYADGGRETQYF; CDR3 DNA: TGTGCCAGCAGTTACGCGGACGGGGGGAGAGAGACCCAGTACTTC
V gene: TRBV10-3; J gene: TRBJ2-7; clone size: few; D gene: TRBD2; CDR3 protein: CAISESGEGHPYEQYF; CDR3 DNA: TGTGCCATCAGTGAGTCGGGGGAGGGCCACCCCTACGAGCAGTACTTC
V gene: TRBV7-2; J gene: TRBJ2-5; clone size: .; D gene: .; CDR3 protein: CASSFDSGLETQYF; CDR3 DNA: TGTGCCAGCAGCTTCGATTCAGGGTTAGAGACCCAGTACTTC
V gene: TRBV7-2; J gene: TRBJ2-7; clone size: .; D gene: TRBD2; CDR3 protein: CASSIRSSGFSYEQYF; CDR3 DNA: TGTGCCAGCAGCATCCGATCTAGCGGGTTCTCCTACGAGCAGTACTTC
V gene: TRBV15; J gene: TRBJ2-7; clone size: .; D gene: .; CDR3 protein: CATSREGYEQYF; CDR3 DNA: TGTGCCACCAGCAGAGAGGGCTACGAGCAGTACTTC
V gene: TRBV20-1; J gene: TRBJ1-6; clone size: .; D gene: .; CDR3 protein: CSARDFEEVGSYNSPLHF; CDR3 DNA: TGCAGTGCTAGAGATTTCGAGGAGGTCGGCTCCTATAATTCACCCCTCCACTTT
V gene: TRBV12-3/TRBV12-4; J gene: TRBJ1-5; clone size: .; D gene: TRBD1; CDR3 protein: CASSLQGEGNQPQHF; CDR3 DNA: TGTGCCAGCAGTCTCCAGGGGGAGGGGAATCAGCCCCAGCATTTT
V gene: TRBV5-1; J gene: TRBJ2-7; clone size: .; D gene: .; CDR3 protein: CASSLGGREGKNYEQYF; CDR3 DNA: TGCGCCAGCAGCTTAGGAGGTCGCGAAGGGAAAAACTACGAGCAGTACTTC
V gene: TRBV20-1; J gene: TRBJ1-5; clone size: .; D gene: .; CDR3 protein: CSARDNGDNQPQHF; CDR3 DNA: TGCAGTGCTAGAGATAATGGAGATAATCAGCCCCAGCATTTT
V gene: TRBV29-1; J gene: TRBJ2-3; clone size: few; D gene: .; CDR3 protein: CSVEGASTDTQYF; CDR3 DNA: TGCAGCGTGGAGGGGGCTAGCACAGATACGCAGTATTTT
V gene: TRBV20-1; J gene: TRBJ1-2; clone size: few; D gene: TRBD1; CDR3 protein: CSAKPRTGGHGYTF; CDR3 DNA: TGCAGTGCTAAACCCCGGACAGGGGGCCATGGCTACACCTTC
V gene: TRBV25-1; J gene: TRBJ2-7; clone size: .; D gene: .; CDR3 protein: CATLDPSKSYEQYF; CDR3 DNA: TGTGCCACTTTGGACCCTAGTAAGTCCTACGAGCAGTACTTC
V gene: TRBV20-1; J gene: TRBJ2-7; clone size: .; D gene: .; CDR3 protein: CSVRGIGQRNEQYF; CDR3 DNA: TGCAGTGTCAGAGGTATAGGGCAGCGCAATGAGCAGTACTTC
V gene: TRBV29-1; J gene: TRBJ2-1; clone size: .; D gene: .; CDR3 protein: CSAADSYDEQFF; CDR3 DNA: TGCAGCGCCGCTGACTCCTACGATGAGCAGTTCTTC
V gene: TRBV20-1; J gene: TRBJ1-4; clone size: .; D gene: .; CDR3 protein: CSAAPTPATNEKLFF; CDR3 DNA: TGCAGTGCCGCGCCGACACCGGCAACTAATGAAAAACTGTTTTTT
V gene: TRBV12-3/TRBV12-4; J gene: TRBJ1-1; clone size: .; D gene: TRBD1; CDR3 protein: CASLDRGWGNGAEAFF; CDR3 DNA: TGTGCCAGCCTAGACAGGGGGTGGGGAAACGGGGCTGAAGCTTTCTTT
V gene: TRBV5-1; J gene: TRBJ2-7; clone size: .; D gene: .; CDR3 protein: CASSLTYLSYEQYF; CDR3 DNA: TGCGCCAGCAGCCTTACTTACCTCTCCTACGAGCAGTACTTC
V gene: TRBV5-1; J gene: TRBJ2-7; clone size: once; D gene: TRBD2; CDR3 protein: CASSLEPGTSGRIFGREQNF; CDR3 DNA: TGCGCCAGCAGCTTAGAACCCGGGACTAGCGGGAGGATTTTTGGTCGCGAGCAGAACTTC
V gene: TRBV7-9; J gene: TRBJ2-7; clone size: .; D gene: .; CDR3 protein: CASSLQGSPTEQYF; CDR3 DNA: TGTGCCAGCAGCTTACAGGGATCCCCTACGGAGCAGTACTTC
V gene: TRBV15; J gene: TRBJ2-3; clone size: .; D gene: TRBD1; CDR3 protein: CATSKARTGSDTQYF; CDR3 DNA: TGTGCCACCAGCAAAGCTCGGACAGGATCAGATACGCAGTATTTT
V gene: TRBV6-6; J gene: TRBJ2-1; clone size: .; D gene: .; CDR3 protein: CASIAVVLSRDEQFF; CDR3 DNA: TGTGCCAGCATCGCCGTGGTACTCAGTAGAGATGAGCAGTTCTTC